This T cell receptor beta chain was obtained from a study of cytomegalovirus exposure and HLA in healthy donors. This CDR3 has 16 residues. In the PCR, 60 Vbeta and 13 Jbeta primers were used. The data were produced by immunoSEQ multiplex PCR, yet TCRdb's version contains in-frame clones alone and is incomplete. The sample holds around 120,000 clones, around 82% seen once. Study-wide points: Under in vitro conditions, three CMV-associated chains were confirmed as specific for CMV antigens.

This clone was recorded only once. Its target is not known. The sequenced sample consisted of PBMCs. The chain employs TRBV21-1 and TRBJ2-6; the table calls TRBD1, which could not be checked here. TRBV21-1 is annotated as a pseudogene. The source of this sequence is a boy younger than 18 in good health and CMV-seronegative. The CDR3 reads CASSKEGFSGANVLTF. The CDR3 DNA is TGTGCCAGCAGCAAAGAGGGGTTCTCTGGGGCCAACGTCCTGACTTTC.